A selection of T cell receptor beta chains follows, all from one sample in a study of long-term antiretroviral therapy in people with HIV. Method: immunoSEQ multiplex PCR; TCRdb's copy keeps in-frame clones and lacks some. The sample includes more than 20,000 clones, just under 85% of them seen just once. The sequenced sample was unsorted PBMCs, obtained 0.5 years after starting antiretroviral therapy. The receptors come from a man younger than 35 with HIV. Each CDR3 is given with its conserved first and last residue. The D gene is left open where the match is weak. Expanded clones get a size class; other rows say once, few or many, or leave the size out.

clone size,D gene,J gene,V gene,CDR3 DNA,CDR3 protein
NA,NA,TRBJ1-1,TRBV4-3,TGCGCCAGCAGCCAAGTGGCAGGGGCGAACACTGAAGCTTTCTTT,CASSQVAGANTEAFF
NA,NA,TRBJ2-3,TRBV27,TGTGCCAGCGCTCCACTGACGTTATCTAGCACAGATACGCAGTATTTT,CASAPLTLSSTDTQYF
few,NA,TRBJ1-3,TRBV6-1,TGTGCCAGCAGTGATGGGGGGGAGGCAGGGCGATACTCTGGAAACACCATATATTTT,CASSDGGEAGRYSGNTIYF
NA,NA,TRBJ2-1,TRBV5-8,TGTGCCAGCAGCACAGGAAATACCTACGATGAGCAGTTCTTC,CASSTGNTYDEQFF
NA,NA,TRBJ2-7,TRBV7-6,TGTGCCAGCAGCTTTGCGGGTTACGAGCAGTACTTC,CASSFAGYEQYF
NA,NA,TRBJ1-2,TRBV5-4,TGTGCCAGCAGCTTGCAGGGTAGGAATGGCTACACCTTC,CASSLQGRNGYTF
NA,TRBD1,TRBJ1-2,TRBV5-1,TGCGCCAGCAGCCCGTCCCGGGACAGGAGCAGTTCCTATGGCTACACCTTC,CASSPSRDRSSSYGYTF
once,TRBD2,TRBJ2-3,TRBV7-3,TGTGCCAGCAGCCCTACACTAGCGGGGGTAACAGATACGCAGTATTTT,CASSPTLAGVTDTQYF
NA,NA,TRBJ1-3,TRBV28,TGTGTCACCCTTCACCCCTCTGGAAACACCATATATTTT,CVTLHPSGNTIYF
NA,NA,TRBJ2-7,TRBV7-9,TGTGCCAGCAGCGGCCCGGGACTCTCTCCCTACGAGCAGTACTTC,CASSGPGLSPYEQYF
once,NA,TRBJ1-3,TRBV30,TGTGCCTGGGTCGGGGTCTCAGGGCGGAGAGGAAACACCATATATTTT,CAWVGVSGRRGNTIYF
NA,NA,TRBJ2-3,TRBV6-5,TGTGCCAGCAGTTACGGGGGTCTGTACACAGATACGCAGTATTTT,CASSYGGLYTDTQYF
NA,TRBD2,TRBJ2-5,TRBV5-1,TGCGCCAGCAGCTTGGGGCTAGCGGGGGGGCAAGAGACCCAGTACTTC,CASSLGLAGGQETQYF
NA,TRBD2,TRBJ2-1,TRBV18,TGTGCCAGCTCCCCCCCCGAACTAGCGGGAGGACGAGATGAGCAGTTCTTC,CASSPPELAGGRDEQFF
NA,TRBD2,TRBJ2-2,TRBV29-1,TGCAGCGTTGACCCGGGGACTAGCAGGGAGCTGTTTTTT,CSVDPGTSRELFF
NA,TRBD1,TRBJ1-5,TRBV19,TGTGCCAGTGGAGGGACAGCAGGCAATCAGCCCCAGCATTTT,CASGGTAGNQPQHF
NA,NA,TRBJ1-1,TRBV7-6,TGTGCCAGCAGCCCTTCAATGAACACTGAAGCTTTCTTT,CASSPSMNTEAFF
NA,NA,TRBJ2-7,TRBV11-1,TGTGCCAGCAGCTTTTTCCAGGGGCAGAACGAGCAGTACTTC,CASSFFQGQNEQYF
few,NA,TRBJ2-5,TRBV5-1,TGCGCCAGCAGCTTGGAAGAGACCCAGTACTTC,CASSLEETQYF
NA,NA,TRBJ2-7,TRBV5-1,TGCGCCAGCAGCTTGGCCGGGACACTAACCTACGAGCAGTACTTC,CASSLAGTLTYEQYF
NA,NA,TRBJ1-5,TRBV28,TGTGCCAGCAGCGACTTAAGTGTTCAGCCCCAGCATTTT,CASSDLSVQPQHF
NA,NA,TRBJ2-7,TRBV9,TGTGCCAGCAGCGTCGGTCCCCCGGACGAGCAGTACTTC,CASSVGPPDEQYF
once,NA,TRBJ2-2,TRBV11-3,TGTGCCAGCAGCTCCGGCATAGCGAGGACTGAAACCGGGGAGCTGTTTTTT,CASSSGIARTETGELFF
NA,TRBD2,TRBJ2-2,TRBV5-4,TGTGCCAGCAGCCCCGGGGGGGGAGCCGGGGAGCTGTTTTTT,CASSPGGGAGELFF
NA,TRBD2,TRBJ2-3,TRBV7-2,TGTGCCAGCAGCCATAAGCGGGGGGGCGGATCTAGCACAGATACGCAGTATTTT,CASSHKRGGGSSTDTQYF
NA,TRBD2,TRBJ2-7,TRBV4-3,TGCGCCAGCAGTCAATGGACTAGCGGGGAATACGAGCAGTACTTC,CASSQWTSGEYEQYF
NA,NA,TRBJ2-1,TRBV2,TGTGCCAGCAGTGGGGTAGGGACCAATGAGCAGTTCTTC,CASSGVGTNEQFF
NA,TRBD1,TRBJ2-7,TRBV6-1,TGTGCCAGCAGTGAATTGGGGACAGGGGTGAACGAGCAGTACTTC,CASSELGTGVNEQYF
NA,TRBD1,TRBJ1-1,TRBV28,TGTGCCAGCCGGACAGGGGAAATCACTGAAGCTTTCTTT,CASRTGEITEAFF
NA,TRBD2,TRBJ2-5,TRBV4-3,TGCGCCAGCAGCCACCTAGCGGGGGAGGAGACCCAGTACTTC,CASSHLAGEETQYF
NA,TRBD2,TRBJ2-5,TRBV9,TGTGCCAGCAGCGTGGGGGGGATAGAGACCCAGTACTTC,CASSVGGIETQYF
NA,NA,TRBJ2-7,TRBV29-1,TGCAGCTCCTGTGAAAGGGGTTCGGCCGAGCAGTACTTC,CSSCERGSAEQYF
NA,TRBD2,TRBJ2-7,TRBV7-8,TGTGCCAGCAGCTTAGTGCTAGCGGGGGATCTCTACGAGCAGTACTTC,CASSLVLAGDLYEQYF
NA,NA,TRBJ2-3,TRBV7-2,TGTGCCAGCAGCTTAGCGGGAGTCCGGGATACGCAGTATTTT,CASSLAGVRDTQYF
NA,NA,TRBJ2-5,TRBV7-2,TGTGCCAGCAGCTCCGCGGGGGCGGGAGAGACCCAGTACTTC,CASSSAGAGETQYF
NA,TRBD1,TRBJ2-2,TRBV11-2,TGTGCCAGCAGGCCGACAGGGGGGCTCAACACCGGGGAGCTGTTTTTT,CASRPTGGLNTGELFF
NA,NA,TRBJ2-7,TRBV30,TGTGCCTGGACAAACTCCTACGAGCAGTACTTC,CAWTNSYEQYF